This T cell receptor (beta chain) was identified during a study of blood T cell repertoires in COVID-19. Under the authors' procedure: Amplifying reference gene primers gave estimates of nucleated cell counts. Using immunoSEQ multiplex PCR, the repertoire was profiled, and TCRdb retains in-frame clones only, with some absent. V, J and clone size were drawn from that table, and D and trimming were deduced from the DNA. Seen here are about 180,000 clones, more than 80% observed once, and the top ten hold around 6.2%. Two negative PCRs, clearance, or symptom resolution characterized the recovered Cohort 3 donors. Sequenced material: PBMCs or T cells enriched from blood (not recorded which). This clonotype originated in a man aged 35 to 55 who had recovered from COVID-19.

The CDR3 region has the DNA TGTGCCAGCAGTTCACAGGGTGCTTATGGCTACACCTTC. This codes for CASSSQGAYGYTF. The chain couples TRBV13 to TRBJ1-2; TRBD1 might be the D (6 bases). The length of the CDR3 is 13 residues. Germline-derived CDR1 and CDR2 are PRHDT and FYEKMQ (reference sequence). Deletions cut 6 bases from V and 5 bases from J, with 13 bases between. Using reference TRBV13 and TRBJ1-2 for the parts outside the CDR3, the full variable domain is AAGVIQSPRHLIKEKRETATLKCYPIPRHDTVYWYQQGPGQDPQFLISFYEKMQSDKGSIPDRFSAQQFSDYHSELNMSSLELGDSALYFCASSSQGAYGYTFGSGTRLTVV.